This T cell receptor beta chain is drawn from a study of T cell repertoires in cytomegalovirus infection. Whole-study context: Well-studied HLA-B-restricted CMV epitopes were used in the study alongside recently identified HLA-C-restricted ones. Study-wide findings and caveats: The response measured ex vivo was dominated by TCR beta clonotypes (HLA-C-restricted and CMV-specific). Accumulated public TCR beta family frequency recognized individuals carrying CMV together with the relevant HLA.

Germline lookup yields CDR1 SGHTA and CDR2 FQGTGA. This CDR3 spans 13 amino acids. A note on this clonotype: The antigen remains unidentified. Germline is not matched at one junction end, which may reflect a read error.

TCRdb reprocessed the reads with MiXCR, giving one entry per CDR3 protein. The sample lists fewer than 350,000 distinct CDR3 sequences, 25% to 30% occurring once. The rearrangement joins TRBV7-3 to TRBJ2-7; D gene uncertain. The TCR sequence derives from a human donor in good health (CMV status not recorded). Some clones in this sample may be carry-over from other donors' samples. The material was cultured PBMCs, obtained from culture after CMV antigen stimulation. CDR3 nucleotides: TGTGTCAGCAGCCCGGACGGATACTACGAGCAGTACTTC. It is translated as CVSSPDGYYEQYF.